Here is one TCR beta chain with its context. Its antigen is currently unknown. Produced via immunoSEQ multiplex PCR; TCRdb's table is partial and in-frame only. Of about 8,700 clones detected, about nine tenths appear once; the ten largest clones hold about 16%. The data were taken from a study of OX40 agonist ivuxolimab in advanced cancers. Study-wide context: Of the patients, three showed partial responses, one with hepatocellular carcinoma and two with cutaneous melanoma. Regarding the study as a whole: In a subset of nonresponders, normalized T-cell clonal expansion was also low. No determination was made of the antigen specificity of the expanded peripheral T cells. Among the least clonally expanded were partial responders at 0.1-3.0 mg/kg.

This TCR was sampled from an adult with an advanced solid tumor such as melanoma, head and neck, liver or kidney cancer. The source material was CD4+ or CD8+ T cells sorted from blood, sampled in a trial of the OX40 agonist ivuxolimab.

The CDR3 DNA reads TGTGCCAGCAGTCTAGGACTAGCGCTTGCAGATACGCAGTATTTT. It yields the protein CASSLGLALADTQYF. The chain has TRBV27 and TRBJ2-3; 9 bases agree with TRBD2. The CDR3 is 15 residues long. V lost 5 bases to trimming and J lost 4 bases; unmatched junction nucleotides: 7. CDR1 and CDR2 from the germline V gene are MNHEY and SMNVEV (reference sequence).